The 14 T cell receptor beta chains in this list originate from one sample, sequenced in a study of T-cell memory formation after mild COVID-19. In TCRdb, the 5' RACE reads were re-called with MiXCR into one record per CDR3 protein. The sample yields approximately 88,000 distinct CDR3 sequences, around 27% seen once. The sequenced sample was PBMCs or a T cell subset sorted from them (not recorded which). These receptors originate from a man aged 18 to 29 who had mild COVID-19 (a few samples of this study predate the infection). Cell type and time point are not known.

The gene calls are TRBV28 and TRBJ1-5, with D possibly TRBD1 on 5 matching bases. The CDR3 covers 11 residues. Germline loops: CDR1 MDHEN, CDR2 SYDVKM. The ends were cut back, 7 bases at V and 9 bases at J, with 10 bases in the middle. Here the CDR3 DNA reads TGTGCCAGCACCCCGGGGGGGCCCCAGCATTTT. Protein sequence: CASTPGGPQHF.

This chain links TRBV29-1 with TRBJ2-2; 11 bases align to TRBD2. CDR1 and CDR2 (germline): SQVTM, ANQGSEA. Trimming removed 6 bases from V and 4 bases from J; junction bases left unmatched: 16. The CDR3 has 18 residues. The CDR3: CSVLPALTSGGGTGELFF. CDR3 nucleotide sequence: TGCAGCGTCCTCCCAGCCCTTACTAGCGGGGGAGGCACCGGGGAGCTGTTTTTT.

This clonotype has only a few counts. The V gene is TRBV11-2, the J gene TRBJ2-4; no clear D gene. V lost 2 bases to trimming and J lost 7 bases, with 12 bases between them. The CDR3 loop spans 14 amino acids. Germline CDR1 is SGHAT and CDR2 is FQNNGV. The CDR3 here is CASSLTTFSNIQYF. In nucleotides, the CDR3 is TGTGCCAGCAGCTTAACGACTTTCTCTAACATTCAGTACTTC.

The J gene is TRBJ2-7, the V gene TRBV6-2 or TRBV6-3; D not resolved. The germline gives CDR1 MNHEY, CDR2 SVGEGT. The V end lost 10 bases, the J end lost 6 bases, and 13 bases lay between the germline ends. This CDR3 has 11 residues. The CDR3 coding sequence is TGTGCCAATCCTCGGGTTTCCGAGCAGTACGTC. Protein sequence: CANPRVSEQYV.

This clonotype appeared a few times. This sequence joins TRBV29-1 and TRBJ2-1, with TRBD2 identical over 8 bases. V lost 5 bases to trimming and J lost 5 bases; unmatched junction nucleotides: 8. Germline-derived CDR1 and CDR2 are SQVTM and ANQGSEA. This CDR3 is built from 14 residues. The CDR3 region is CSVFLAGGNNEQFF. The CDR3 DNA is TGCAGCGTTTTTTTGGCGGGGGGAAACAATGAGCAGTTCTTC.

The gene calls are TRBV28 and TRBJ1-1; D unclear. CDR1 MDHEN and CDR2 SYDVKM come from the germline V gene. There are 14 residues in the CDR3. The V gene lost 3 bases and the J gene lost 7 bases, with 15 bases spanning the gap. The CDR3 spells CASSFEGAADEAFF. Here the CDR3 DNA reads TGTGCCAGCAGTTTTGAGGGAGCGGCCGATGAAGCTTTCTTT.

CDR3 region: CSARALGTGYEQYF. The CDR3 DNA reads as TGCAGTGCTAGAGCCCTGGGAACGGGTTACGAGCAGTACTTC. The V and J genes are TRBV20-1 and TRBJ2-7, with D hard to call. Trimming pared 1 base from V and 4 bases from J, leaving 14 bases between. The CDR3 length is 14 residues. CDR1 is DFQATT and CDR2 is SNEGSKA in the germline V gene (reference sequence).

V gene TRBV5-1 combines with J gene TRBJ2-5; D uncertain. Germline V gives CDR1 SGHRS, CDR2 YFSETQ. The length of the CDR3 is 15 residues. Trimming shortened V by 4 bases and J by 7 bases, and 20 bases separated the two germline ends. In DNA form, the CDR3 reads TGCGCCAGCAGCAACAAGTATGGGGTCACGAGGACCCAGTACTTC. Amino acid sequence: CASSNKYGVTRTQYF.

The chain employs TRBV5-6 and TRBJ1-1; TRBD1 matches at 8 bases. The germline V gene encodes CDR1 SGHDT and CDR2 YYEEEE. Trimming cost V 4 bases and J 1 base; bases outside gene matches: 12. CDR3 size: 17 residues. As DNA, the CDR3 is TGTGCCAGCAGCCCCCCATATCCACAGGGGGAGAACACTGAAGCTTTCTTT. Translated, it gives CASSPPYPQGENTEAFF.

The rearrangement joins TRBV11-2 to TRBJ2-5; TRBD2 matches at 14 bases. Germline CDR1 is SGHAT and CDR2 is FQNNGV. The ends lost 4 bases at V and 4 bases at J; junction bases unmatched: 2. The length of the CDR3 is 15 residues. The CDR3 sequence: CASSWTSGGLETQYF. CDR3 sequence (DNA): TGTGCCAGCAGCTGGACTAGCGGGGGGCTAGAGACCCAGTACTTC.

This sequence joins TRBV15 and TRBJ1-4, with no clear D. V shed 3 bases and J shed 6 bases, with 8 bases lying between them. The CDR3 has 13 amino acids. Germline V lookup: CDR1 LNHNV, CDR2 YYDKDF (reference sequence). The CDR3: CATSRDEYEKLFF. CDR3 DNA: TGTGCCACCAGCAGGGACGAGTATGAAAAACTGTTTTTT.

The chain combines TRBV5-1 with TRBJ2-7, with 8 bases lining up with TRBD1. This CDR3 has 14 residues. Per the germline V gene, CDR1 is SGHRS and CDR2 is YFSETQ. J gave up 5 bases and V 3 bases, and 7 bases lay outside the gene matches. CDR3 protein: CASSSGTGLNEQYF. In DNA form, the CDR3 reads TGCGCCAGCAGCTCGGGGACAGGTCTGAACGAGCAGTACTTC.

In this sample, this clonotype turned up a few times. The chain joins TRBV11-2 to TRBJ2-5; 13 positions match TRBD2. V lost 5 bases, J lost 4 bases, and 7 bases stayed unmatched. The CDR3 runs 16 residues. CDR1 and CDR2 from the germline V gene are SGHAT and FQNNGV. In DNA form, the CDR3 reads TGTGCCAGCAGCCCGGGGACTAGCGGGGTCAGAGAGACCCAGTACTTC. Its translation is CASSPGTSGVRETQYF.

This clonotype showed up just a few times. The chain carries TRBV29-1 and TRBJ2-3, with 14 positions matching TRBD2. Germline values: CDR1 SQVTM, CDR2 ANQGSEA. The CDR3 covers 14 residues. With V trimmed by 4 bases and J by 5 bases, 2 bases remained unmatched. The CDR3 region has the DNA TGCAGCGTTGGACTAGCGGGGGGGATAGATACGCAGTATTTT. Translated: CSVGLAGGIDTQYF.